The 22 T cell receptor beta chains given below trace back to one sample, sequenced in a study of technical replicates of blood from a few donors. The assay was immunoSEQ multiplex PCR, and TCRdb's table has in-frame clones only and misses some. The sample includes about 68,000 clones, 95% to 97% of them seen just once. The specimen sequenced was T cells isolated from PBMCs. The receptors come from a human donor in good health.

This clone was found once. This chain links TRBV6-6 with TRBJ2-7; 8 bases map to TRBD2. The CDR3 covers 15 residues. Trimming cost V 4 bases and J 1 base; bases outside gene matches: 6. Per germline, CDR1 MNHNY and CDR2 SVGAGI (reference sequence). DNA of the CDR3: TGTGCCAGCAGTTCTAGCGGGTTAACTTCCTACGAGCAGTACTTC. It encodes CASSSSGLTSYEQYF.

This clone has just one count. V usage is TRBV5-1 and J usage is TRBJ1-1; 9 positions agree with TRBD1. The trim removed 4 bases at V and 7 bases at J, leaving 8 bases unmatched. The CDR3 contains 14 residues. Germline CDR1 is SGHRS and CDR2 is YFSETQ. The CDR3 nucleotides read TGCGCCAGCAGCGAGGGGACAGGGTGGGTTGAAGCTTTCTTT. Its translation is CASSEGTGWVEAFF.

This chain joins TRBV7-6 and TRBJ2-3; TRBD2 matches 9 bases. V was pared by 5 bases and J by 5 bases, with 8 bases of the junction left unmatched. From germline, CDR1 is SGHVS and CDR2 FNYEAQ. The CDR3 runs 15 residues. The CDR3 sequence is CASSPTLAGQDTQYF. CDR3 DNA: TGTGCCAGCAGCCCTACCCTAGCGGGACAAGATACGCAGTATTTT.

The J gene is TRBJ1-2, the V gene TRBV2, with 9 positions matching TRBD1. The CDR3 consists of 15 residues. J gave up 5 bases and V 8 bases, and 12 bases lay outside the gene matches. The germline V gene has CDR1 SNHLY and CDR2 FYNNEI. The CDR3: CASSDRGGFGYGYTF. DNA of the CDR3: TGTGCCAGCTCGGACAGGGGTGGGTTTGGGTATGGCTACACCTTC.

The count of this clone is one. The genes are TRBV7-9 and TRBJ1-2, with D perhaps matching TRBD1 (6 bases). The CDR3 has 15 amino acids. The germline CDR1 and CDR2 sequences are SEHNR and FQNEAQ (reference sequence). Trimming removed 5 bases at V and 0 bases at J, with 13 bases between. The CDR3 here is CASSLGGGANYGYTF. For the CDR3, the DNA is TGTGCCAGCAGCCTAGGTGGGGGCGCTAACTATGGCTACACCTTC.

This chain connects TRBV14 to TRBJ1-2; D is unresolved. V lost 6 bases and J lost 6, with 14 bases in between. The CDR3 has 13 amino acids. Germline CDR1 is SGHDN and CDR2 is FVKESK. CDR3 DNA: TGTGCCAGCAGGGGCACCGGGGTGGATGGCTACACCTTC. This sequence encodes CASRGTGVDGYTF.

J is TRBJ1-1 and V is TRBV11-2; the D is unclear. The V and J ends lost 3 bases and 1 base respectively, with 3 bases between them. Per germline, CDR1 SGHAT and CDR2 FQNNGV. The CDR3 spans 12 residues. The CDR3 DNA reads TGTGCCAGCAGCTTCCAGAACACTGAAGCTTTCTTT. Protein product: CASSFQNTEAFF.

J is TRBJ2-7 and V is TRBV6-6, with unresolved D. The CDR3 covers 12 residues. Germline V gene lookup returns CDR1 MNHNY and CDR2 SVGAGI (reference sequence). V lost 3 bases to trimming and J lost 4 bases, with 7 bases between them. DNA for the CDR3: TGTGCCAGCAGTTATCGGAGATACGAGCAGTACTTC. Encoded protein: CASSYRRYEQYF.

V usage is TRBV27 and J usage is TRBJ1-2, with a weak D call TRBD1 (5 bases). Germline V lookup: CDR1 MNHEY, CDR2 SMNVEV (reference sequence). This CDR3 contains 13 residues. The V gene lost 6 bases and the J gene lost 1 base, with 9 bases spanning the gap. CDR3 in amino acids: CASSLDSNYGYTF. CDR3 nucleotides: TGTGCCAGCAGCCTTGACAGTAACTATGGCTACACCTTC.

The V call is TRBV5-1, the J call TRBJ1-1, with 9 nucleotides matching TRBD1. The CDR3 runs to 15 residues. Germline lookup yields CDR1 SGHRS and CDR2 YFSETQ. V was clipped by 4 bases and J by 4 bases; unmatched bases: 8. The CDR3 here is CASSIEQGAGTEAFF. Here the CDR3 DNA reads TGCGCCAGCAGCATAGAACAGGGGGCTGGCACTGAAGCTTTCTTT. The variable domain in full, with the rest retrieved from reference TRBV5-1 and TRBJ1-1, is KAGVTQTPRYLIKTRGQQVTLSCSPISGHRSVSWYQQTPGQGLQFLFEYFSETQRNKGNFPGRFSGRQFSNSRSEMNVSTLELGDSALYLCASSIEQGAGTEAFFGQGTRLTVV.

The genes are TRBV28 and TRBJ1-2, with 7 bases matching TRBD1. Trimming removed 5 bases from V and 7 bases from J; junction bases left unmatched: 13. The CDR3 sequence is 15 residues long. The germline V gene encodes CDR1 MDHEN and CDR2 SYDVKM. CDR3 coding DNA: TGTGCCAGCAGTACTTCAACGACAGGGCGACGTGGCTACACCTTC. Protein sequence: CASSTSTTGRRGYTF.

CDR3 region: CASKDRANEQFF. The CDR3 coding sequence is TGTGCCAGCAAGGACAGGGCAAATGAGCAGTTCTTC. The gene calls are TRBV6-5 and TRBJ2-1; 8 bases match TRBD1. The CDR3 has 12 amino acids. Germline V gene sequence: CDR1 MNHEY, CDR2 SVGAGI. The V gene end was trimmed by 7 bases and the J gene end by 7 bases; junction bases not matched to a gene: 3.

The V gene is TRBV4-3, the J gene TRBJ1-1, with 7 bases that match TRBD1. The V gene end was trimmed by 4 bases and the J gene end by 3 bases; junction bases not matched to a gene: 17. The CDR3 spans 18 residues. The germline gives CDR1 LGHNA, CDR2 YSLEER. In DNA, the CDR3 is TGCGCCAGCAGCCTAAGCGCCCGGACAGGTCCGGGGTACACTGAAGCTTTCTTT. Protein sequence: CASSLSARTGPGYTEAFF.

CDR3 nucleotide sequence: TGCGCCAGCTTGGGGGGGATCACTGAAGCTTTCTTT. It is translated as CASLGGITEAFF. This chain uses TRBV10-1 with TRBJ1-1; tentative D call: TRBD1 (5 bases). From germline, CDR1 is WNHNN and CDR2 SYGVQD (reference sequence). CDR3 size: 12 residues. Between the trimmed V and J ends, which lost 8 bases and 4 bases, there was a span of 11 bases.

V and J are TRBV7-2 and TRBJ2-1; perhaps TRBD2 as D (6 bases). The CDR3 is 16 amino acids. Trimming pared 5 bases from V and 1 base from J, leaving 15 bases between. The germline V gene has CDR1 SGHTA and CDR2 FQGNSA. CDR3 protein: CASSRREWGSYNEQFF. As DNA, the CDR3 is TGTGCCAGCAGCCGACGGGAGTGGGGATCCTACAATGAGCAGTTCTTC.

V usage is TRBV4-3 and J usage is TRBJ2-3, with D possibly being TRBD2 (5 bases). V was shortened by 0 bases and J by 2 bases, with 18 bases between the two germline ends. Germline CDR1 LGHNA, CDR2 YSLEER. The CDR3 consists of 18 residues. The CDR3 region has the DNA TGCGCCAGCAGCCAAGAAGGTCTCCGGGAATTACCCACAGATACGCAGTATTTT. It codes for CASSQEGLRELPTDTQYF.

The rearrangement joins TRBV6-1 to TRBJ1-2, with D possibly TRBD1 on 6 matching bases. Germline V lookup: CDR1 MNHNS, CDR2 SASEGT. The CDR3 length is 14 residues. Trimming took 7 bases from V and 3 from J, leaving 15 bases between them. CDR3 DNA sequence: TGTGCCAGCATCCTCGTCAGGGGTGACTATGGCTACACCTTC. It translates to CASILVRGDYGYTF.

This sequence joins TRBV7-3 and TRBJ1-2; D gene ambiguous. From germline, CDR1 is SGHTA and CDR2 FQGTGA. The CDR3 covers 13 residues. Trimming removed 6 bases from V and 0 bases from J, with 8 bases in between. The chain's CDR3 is CASSVDTNYGYTF. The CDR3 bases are TGTGCCAGCAGTGTCGACACTAACTATGGCTACACCTTC.

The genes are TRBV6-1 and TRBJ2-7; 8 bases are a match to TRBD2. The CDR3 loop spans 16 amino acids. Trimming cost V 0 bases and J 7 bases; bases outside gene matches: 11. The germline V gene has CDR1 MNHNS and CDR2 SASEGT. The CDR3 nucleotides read TGTGCCAGCAGTGAAGCTGTGGCGGGAGGACGGGGTGAGCAGTACTTC. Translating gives CASSEAVAGGRGEQYF.

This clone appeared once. The CDR3 DNA follows: TGCGCCAGCAGGACGGACAGGGGGCGGACCGGGGAGCTGTTTTTT. It codes for CASRTDRGRTGELFF. The chain has TRBV23-1 and TRBJ2-2, with 11 bases aligning to TRBD1. TRBV23-1 is sorted into the ORF group, with uncertain function. The ends lost 6 bases at V and 5 bases at J; junction bases unmatched: 5. The length of the CDR3 is 15 residues.

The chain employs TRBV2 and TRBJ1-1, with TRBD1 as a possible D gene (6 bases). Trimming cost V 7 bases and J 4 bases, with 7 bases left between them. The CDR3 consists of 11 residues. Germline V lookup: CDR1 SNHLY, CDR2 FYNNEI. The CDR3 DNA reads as TGTGCCAGCATAGGGGGCACTGAAGCTTTCTTT. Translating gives CASIGGTEAFF.

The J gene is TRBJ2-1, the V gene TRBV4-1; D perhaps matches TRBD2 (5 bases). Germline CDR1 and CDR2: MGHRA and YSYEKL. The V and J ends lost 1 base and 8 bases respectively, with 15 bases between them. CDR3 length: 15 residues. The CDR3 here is CASSQVRIALHEQFF. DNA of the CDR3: TGCGCCAGCAGCCAAGTAAGAATAGCGTTGCATGAGCAGTTCTTC.